A selection of T cell receptor beta chains follows, all from one sample in a study of T cells after yellow fever vaccination. TCRdb independently ran MiXCR on the 5' RACE reads; one entry per CDR3 protein. Of under 150,000 distinct CDR3 sequences in the sample, roughly 8% are singletons; the top ten hold 0.55% to 0.9%. The sequences come from CD4+ T cells sorted from PBMCs, collected 5 days after the yellow fever booster vaccination. These TCRs come from a young man who received the YFV17D yellow fever vaccine. Both conserved end residues are part of each CDR3. The D gene is left open where the match is weak. Clone size appears in some rows only: once, few, many, or a class for an expanded clone.

>TRBV20-1|NA|many|TRBJ2-1
TGCAGTGCTAGTGAGCGGGACATCTACAATGAGCAGTTCTTC
CSASERDIYNEQFF
>TRBV5-1|TRBD1|many|TRBJ2-7
TGCGCCAGCAGCCCCCGTCCGGGACAGGTATCCGACGAGCAGTACTTC
CASSPRPGQVSDEQYF
>TRBV5-1|NA|many|TRBJ2-3
TGCGCCAGCAGCCCAGAAAGAAGCACAGATACGCAGTATTTT
CASSPERSTDTQYF
>TRBV19|NA|few|TRBJ2-3
TGTGCCAGTAGTATCATGGCCGCCGCGGGGGATACGCAGTATTTT
CASSIMAAAGDTQYF
>TRBV7-2|NA|few|TRBJ1-3
TGTGCCAGCAGCGACCAGAGTGGCGGAAACACCATATATTTT
CASSDQSGGNTIYF
>TRBV7-2|TRBD1|many|TRBJ2-5
TGTGCCAGCAGCTTACGGACAGGCCCGGAGACCCAGTACTTC
CASSLRTGPETQYF
>TRBV4-2|TRBD2|few|TRBJ2-7
TGTGCCAGCAGCCAAGAGGTTTTGGGGCTAGCGGGAGGACTACTCTACTTC
CASSQEVLGLAGGLLYF
>TRBV20-1|TRBD2|many|TRBJ2-7
TGCAGTGCCCCCGCAGGACTAGCGGGAGCCGGCGAGCAGTACTTC
CSAPAGLAGAGEQYF
>TRBV20-1|NA|many|TRBJ2-1
TGCAGTCTCGGACTCCCTGGCCGATACAATGAGCAGTTCTTC
CSLGLPGRYNEQFF
>TRBV5-1|NA|many|TRBJ1-3
TGCGCCAGCAGCCCGGGGGGGGCTGATGGAAACACCATATATTTT
CASSPGGADGNTIYF
>TRBV20-1|NA|many|TRBJ2-1
TGCAGTGCTACTCCAGGGGCAGGAGGGAATGAGCAGTTCTTC
CSATPGAGGNEQFF
>TRBV12-3/TRBV12-4|NA|many|TRBJ2-5
TGTGCCAGCAGCCCCTTCACATGGGGGCGGGAGACCCAGTACTTC
CASSPFTWGRETQYF
>TRBV20-1|NA|NA|TRBJ1-5
TGCAGTGCTAGTGTCGAGCTCAATCAGCCCCAGCATTTT
CSASVELNQPQHF
>TRBV27|NA|many|TRBJ2-5
TGTGCCAGCAGTTTAGCCGATTCCGGGACCCAGTACTTC
CASSLADSGTQYF
>TRBV5-1|TRBD2|few|TRBJ2-7
TGCGCCAGCAGCTTGGCCGGGACTAGCGGGATCTACGAGCAGTACTTC
CASSLAGTSGIYEQYF
>TRBV11-1|NA|NA|TRBJ1-1
TGTGCCAGCAGCTTAGCGCCGGGGGGGGATACGGCGAACACTGAAGCTTTCTTT
CASSLAPGGDTANTEAFF
>TRBV20-1|TRBD2|many|TRBJ2-7
TGCAGTGCTAGAGACCGAGCGGGAGGGTTATACGAGCAGTACTTC
CSARDRAGGLYEQYF
>TRBV4-2|TRBD1|many|TRBJ2-2
TGTGCCAGCAGCCGGACAGGGGACACCGGGGAGCTGTTTTTT
CASSRTGDTGELFF
>TRBV5-1|TRBD2|many|TRBJ2-3
TGCGCCAGCAGCTTGGCCGCTAGCGGGAGCACAGATACGCAGTATTTT
CASSLAASGSTDTQYF
>TRBV6-2/TRBV6-3|NA|few|TRBJ2-1
TGTGCCGGGTCCGCCGGAGGGACCTACAATGAGCAGTTCTTC
CAGSAGGTYNEQFF
>TRBV2|TRBD1|many|TRBJ2-3
TGTGCCAGCCTGGACAGGGTTATAGATACGCAGTATTTT
CASLDRVIDTQYF
>TRBV20-1|TRBD1|many|TRBJ2-7
TGCAGTGCTAGAGGGACAGGGGTCCACGAGCAGTACTTC
CSARGTGVHEQYF
>TRBV12-3/TRBV12-4|NA|many|TRBJ2-1
TGTGCCAGCACCCCTGGGCAGCGAAACAATGAGCAGTTCTTC
CASTPGQRNNEQFF
>TRBV7-9|NA|many|TRBJ2-7
TGTGCCAGCAGCTTAGACAGGAGCCGGGAGCAGTACTTC
CASSLDRSREQYF
>TRBV6-2/TRBV6-3|NA|many|TRBJ2-7
TGTGCCAGCAGTTACCAGAGGAGACTAGGAGGCAACGAGCAGTACTTC
CASSYQRRLGGNEQYF
>TRBV5-1|NA|many|TRBJ2-2
TGCGCCAGCAGCGCGGGGACAGCTCGAGGCGGGGAGCTGTTTTTT
CASSAGTARGGELFF
>TRBV18|TRBD1|many|TRBJ1-1
TGTGCCAGCTCACTCGAGACAGGGGACACTGAAGCTTTCTTT
CASSLETGDTEAFF
>TRBV3-1|TRBD2|many|TRBJ2-2
TGTGCCAGCAGCCGTAGCGGGAGAGGGAACACCGGGGAGCTGTTTTTT
CASSRSGRGNTGELFF
>TRBV10-3|TRBD1|many|TRBJ1-5
TGTGCCATCAGTGAGTCAGGGGGACAGGGGGCTAGGCAGCCCCAGCATTTT
CAISESGGQGARQPQHF
>TRBV11-2|NA|many|TRBJ2-4
TGTGCCAGCAGTTTACGGGGGGCCAAAAACATTCAGTACTTC
CASSLRGAKNIQYF
>TRBV7-2|NA|few|TRBJ2-1
TGTGCCAGCAGCTTAGCGGCGGGGAATGAGCAGTTCTTC
CASSLAAGNEQFF
>TRBV20-1|TRBD1|many|TRBJ1-4
TGCAGTGCTAGAGATTTGGGACAGGGGAAACTGTTTTTT
CSARDLGQGKLFF
>TRBV5-1|NA|many|TRBJ2-6
TGCGCCAGCAGCTTGTTGGTCACAATCTCTGGGGCCAACGTCCTGACTTTC
CASSLLVTISGANVLTF
>TRBV6-5|NA|many|TRBJ2-7
TGTGCCAGCAGTTACCAGTGGCAGGGCTACGAGCAGTACTTC
CASSYQWQGYEQYF
>TRBV12-3/TRBV12-4|TRBD1|many|TRBJ2-1
TGTGCCAGCAGTAAAACGACAGGGTCTAACGAGCAGTTCTTC
CASSKTTGSNEQFF
>TRBV7-9|NA|many|TRBJ2-5
TGTGCCAGCACCAGGGTCCAAGAGACCCAGTACTTC
CASTRVQETQYF
>TRBV6-5|NA|many|TRBJ2-3
TGTGCCAGCAGTTATAGCGTAGCGCGGACAGATACGCAGTATTTT
CASSYSVARTDTQYF
>TRBV30|NA|many|TRBJ2-1
TGTGCCTGGAGTGTAGCCGGCCTGCACAATGAGCAGTTCTTC
CAWSVAGLHNEQFF
>TRBV2|NA|many|TRBJ2-1
TGTGCCAGCAGTGATCCAAGCGGTTTCTCCTACAATGAGCAGTTCTTC
CASSDPSGFSYNEQFF
>TRBV7-2|TRBD2|NA|TRBJ2-7
TGTGCCAGCAGCTTATTGAGAACTAGCGGGGGCTCCTACGAGCAGTACTTC
CASSLLRTSGGSYEQYF
>TRBV20-1|TRBD2|many|TRBJ2-7
TGCAGTGCTAGAGATTGGGGACTAGCGGCATACGAGCAGTACTTC
CSARDWGLAAYEQYF
>TRBV7-2|NA|many|TRBJ1-1
TGTGCCAGCAGCTCTCAGGTCGACACTGAAGCTTTCTTT
CASSSQVDTEAFF
>TRBV7-6|NA|many|TRBJ2-5
TGTGCCAGCAGCTTAGCGGAGCGGGCCGGGACCCAGTACTTC
CASSLAERAGTQYF
>TRBV5-1|NA|many|TRBJ1-2
TGCGCCAGCAGAGAAAACTATGGCTACACCTTC
CASRENYGYTF
>TRBV5-3|NA|few|TRBJ2-1
TGTGCCAGCGGCCCCGAACGACTTCGCTCCTACAATGAGCAGTTCTTC
CASGPERLRSYNEQFF
>TRBV20-1|NA|many|TRBJ2-1
TGCAGTGCTCCTGGGGTGGCGAGCAGCTCCTACAATGAGCAGTTCTTC
CSAPGVASSSYNEQFF
>TRBV7-2|NA|many|TRBJ2-5
TGTGCCAGCAGCTTAAACAGAAATCAAGAGACCCAGTACTTC
CASSLNRNQETQYF
>TRBV24-1|NA|many|TRBJ2-1
TGTGCCACCAGTGACCGGGCCTCCCCCACATACAATGAGCAGTTCTTC
CATSDRASPTYNEQFF
>TRBV20-1|NA|NA|TRBJ2-5
TGCAGTGCTAGAGATCTTCGAACCCAAGAGACCCAGTACTTC
CSARDLRTQETQYF
>TRBV5-1|NA|many|TRBJ2-7
TGCGCCAGCAGCTTGCGACAGCCCGGGACCTACGAGCAGTACTTC
CASSLRQPGTYEQYF
>TRBV11-2|NA|many|TRBJ2-3
TGTGCCAGCAGCTTAGTTGCCCAAGATACGCAGTATTTT
CASSLVAQDTQYF
>TRBV4-2|NA|many|TRBJ1-1
TGTGCCAGCAGCCAAGATGACACTGAAGCTTTCTTT
CASSQDDTEAFF
>TRBV2|TRBD2|many|TRBJ2-1
TGTGCCAGCAGTGGTTTAGCGGGAGTTGGTGAGCAGTTCTTC
CASSGLAGVGEQFF
>TRBV10-3|NA|NA|TRBJ1-2
TGTGCCATCAGTGAGTCTGCCGTCGGCTACACCTTC
CAISESAVGYTF
>TRBV29-1|NA|many|TRBJ1-5
TGCAGCGTTTCCCAGGGCGGACAGCCCCAGCATTTT
CSVSQGGQPQHF